Described below is a single T cell receptor (beta chain) sequence and its context. As for time point: pre-treatment sample, taken before nivolumab and TIL therapy. Adults with stage 4 NSCLC were enrolled in a phase I trial. Germline values: CDR1 LNHNV, CDR2 YYDKDF (reference sequence). With 5 bases removed from V and 0 bases from J, the gap between germline ends came to 11 bases. There are 15 residues in the CDR3. These data belong to a study of TIL therapy for anti-PD-1-resistant metastatic lung cancer. On the study more broadly: Patients then received nivolumab; progressors got lymphodepletion, TIL and IL-2. Several tumors were EGFR-mutant and two were ALK-rearranged.

The libraries were made with immunoSEQ v3. Libraries were sequenced to approximately 2 million read pairs (survey) or about 5-6 million (deep). Measured with immunoSEQ multiplex PCR; TCRdb has only the in-frame clones, and not every one. This sample has about 53,000 clones, with less than 85% found just once. The chain combines TRBV15 with TRBJ2-4, with a possible D match to TRBD1 (5 bases). The TCR comes from a person between 25 and 80 years old with non-small cell lung cancer. The sequences come from blood, collected at baseline. The DNA for the CDR3 is TGTGCCACCAGCCTGGACAACCTAGCCAAAAACATTCAGTACTTC. As protein: CATSLDNLAKNIQYF.